This is a list of T cell receptor beta chains from one sample in a study of neurological immune-mediated disorders. TCRdb reprocessed the 5' RACE reads via MiXCR and lists one record per CDR3 protein. The sample shows approximately 30,000 distinct CDR3 sequences, 13% of them seen only once. The sequenced material came from CD4+ T cells from blood. The receptors come from a female donor with HTLV-1-associated myelopathy (HAM/TSP). The CDR3 runs from the conserved cysteine through the conserved F or W. The D gene is left open where the match is weak. Clone size is given for some rows only: seen once, a few or many times, or a class if the clone is expanded.

.	TRBJ2-3	TRBV7-2	many	CASSLMVGRRVGSTDTQYF	TGTGCCAGCAGCTTAATGGTGGGCCGGCGGGTCGGTAGCACAGATACGCAGTATTTT
.	TRBJ1-5	TRBV6-2/TRBV6-3	.	CASSSVQGRVRQPQHF	TGTGCCAGCAGTTCAGTCCAGGGCCGGGTACGTCAGCCCCAGCATTTT
TRBD1	TRBJ2-1	TRBV10-3	many	CAISEVTGRSSYNEQFF	TGTGCCATCAGTGAGGTGACAGGGCGAAGCTCCTACAATGAGCAGTTCTTC
.	TRBJ1-5	TRBV5-1	many	CASSLGPGGQPQHF	TGCGCCAGCAGCTTGGGCCCGGGCGGGCAGCCCCAGCATTTT
TRBD1	TRBJ1-6	TRBV10-3	many	CAISEEAGGWSSYNSPLHF	TGTGCCATCAGTGAGGAGGCAGGGGGTTGGAGCTCCTATAATTCACCCCTCCACTTT
.	TRBJ1-2	TRBV7-3	many	CASSPAGGASHGYTF	TGTGCCAGCAGCCCTGCGGGAGGGGCAAGTCATGGCTACACCTTC
.	TRBJ1-1	TRBV20-1	many	CSASSQVEAFF	TGCAGTGCTAGTAGCCAGGTTGAAGCTTTCTTT
.	TRBJ1-2	TRBV6-1	many	CASSYARGSYGYTF	TGTGCCAGCAGCTACGCAAGGGGAAGTTATGGCTACACCTTC
.	TRBJ2-7	TRBV6-1	many	CASSVPDHSYEQYF	TGTGCCAGCAGTGTTCCAGATCATTCCTACGAGCAGTACTTC
TRBD2	TRBJ2-3	TRBV20-1	.	CSARDPTSGYHNTQYF	TGCAGTGCTAGAGATCCGACTAGCGGGTATCACAATACGCAGTATTTT
.	TRBJ2-7	TRBV20-1	.	CSAREFAVEVEQYF	TGCAGTGCTAGAGAGTTCGCTGTGGAGGTTGAGCAGTACTTC
TRBD2	TRBJ2-1	TRBV20-1	many	CSARVGLAGNNEQFF	TGCAGTGCTAGAGTCGGACTAGCGGGCAACAATGAGCAGTTCTTC
.	TRBJ2-1	TRBV2	many	CASTFLAGNEQFF	TGTGCCAGCACGTTTCTAGCCGGCAATGAGCAGTTCTTC
TRBD1	TRBJ1-4	TRBV20-1	.	CSAYTQGQGGKLFF	TGCAGTGCTTACACACAGGGACAGGGGGGAAAACTGTTTTTT
.	TRBJ2-1	TRBV6-2/TRBV6-3	many	CASTTGSWGYNEQFF	TGTGCCAGCACCACCGGGTCTTGGGGCTACAATGAGCAGTTCTTC
TRBD1	TRBJ2-7	TRBV28	many	CASSKPGTGWYEQYF	TGTGCCAGCAGTAAACCCGGGACAGGGTGGTACGAGCAGTACTTC
.	TRBJ2-7	TRBV6-1	many	CASSVSNEQYF	TGTGCCAGCAGTGTCAGCAACGAGCAGTACTTC
.	TRBJ1-4	TRBV12-3/TRBV12-4	many	CASSFGAVPGFGEKLFF	TGTGCCAGCAGTTTTGGGGCGGTTCCAGGGTTCGGTGAAAAACTGTTTTTT
.	TRBJ2-7	TRBV3-1	many	CASSQRGGPFEQYF	TGTGCCAGCAGCCAAAGGGGGGGCCCCTTCGAGCAGTACTTC
.	TRBJ2-4	TRBV10-3	many	CAISESVFGTSLSAKNIQYF	TGTGCCATCAGTGAGTCGGTATTCGGAACTAGCCTCTCCGCCAAAAACATTCAGTACTTC
.	TRBJ2-7	TRBV7-6	many	CASSPTELYEQYF	TGTGCCAGCAGCCCGACGGAGCTCTACGAGCAGTACTTC
TRBD1	TRBJ2-3	TRBV7-2	many	CASSFFSRGRDTQYF	TGTGCCAGCAGCTTCTTTTCGAGGGGGCGGGATACGCAGTATTTT
.	TRBJ2-1	TRBV7-9	many	CASSLAGANEQFF	TGTGCCAGCAGCTTAGCCGGAGCGAATGAGCAGTTCTTC
.	TRBJ2-7	TRBV6-2/TRBV6-3	many	CASTPGGTYEQYF	TGTGCCAGCACCCCCGGAGGAACCTACGAGCAGTACTTC
.	TRBJ2-3	TRBV5-6	many	CASSVTGLGTDTQYF	TGTGCCAGCAGCGTGACAGGTTTGGGCACAGATACGCAGTATTTT
.	TRBJ1-5	TRBV20-1	many	CSAGTSSNQPQHF	TGCAGTGCAGGGACCAGTAGCAATCAGCCCCAGCATTTT
TRBD1	TRBJ2-7	TRBV29-1	many	CSVVPQGSAYEQYF	TGCAGCGTTGTACCACAGGGGTCAGCCTACGAGCAGTACTTC
TRBD2	TRBJ2-5	TRBV5-6	many	CASSTGLAEETQYF	TGTGCCAGCAGCACGGGACTAGCGGAAGAGACCCAGTACTTC
.	TRBJ2-1	TRBV7-2	many	CASSRGQYNEQFF	TGTGCCAGCAGCAGAGGACAGTACAATGAGCAGTTCTTC
TRBD1	TRBJ2-4	TRBV6-1	many	CASSEHLTGGKNIQYF	TGTGCCAGCAGTGAACACCTGACAGGGGGCAAAAACATTCAGTACTTC
.	TRBJ2-6	TRBV5-1	many	CASSSDGANVLTF	TGCGCCAGCAGCTCCGACGGGGCCAACGTCCTGACTTTC
TRBD2	TRBJ2-3	TRBV6-6	few	CASSSLSGSKRDTQYF	TGTGCCAGCAGTTCACTAAGCGGGAGTAAGCGAGATACGCAGTATTTT
TRBD1	TRBJ2-5	TRBV20-1	medium-sized	CSAEDRGQETQYF	TGCAGTGCGGAAGACAGGGGCCAAGAGACCCAGTACTTC
TRBD2	TRBJ2-7	TRBV20-1	many	CSARPLAGPAYEQYF	TGCAGTGCTAGACCACTAGCGGGGCCCGCCTACGAGCAGTACTTC
.	TRBJ2-7	TRBV20-1	many	CSARGIREQYF	TGCAGTGCTAGGGGGATCCGCGAGCAGTACTTC
.	TRBJ2-7	TRBV5-1	.	CASSLLEGTGEQYF	TGCGCCAGCAGCTTGTTAGAGGGGACCGGCGAGCAGTACTTC
TRBD1	TRBJ1-1	TRBV5-1	.	CASSPYPGGTEAFF	TGCGCCAGCAGCCCCTACCCAGGGGGGACTGAAGCTTTCTTT
TRBD1	TRBJ2-1	TRBV5-1	many	CASSLGDRGLWNEQFF	TGCGCCAGCAGCTTGGGAGACAGGGGGCTCTGGAATGAGCAGTTCTTC
.	TRBJ2-1	TRBV12-3/TRBV12-4	many	CASSLIGKNEQFF	TGTGCCAGCAGTCTTATTGGGAAAAATGAGCAGTTCTTC
.	TRBJ2-5	TRBV3-1	many	CASSQVTGFQETQYF	TGTGCCAGCAGCCAAGTGACCGGGTTCCAGGAGACCCAGTACTTC
.	TRBJ2-6	TRBV19	many	CASSTEGANVLTF	TGTGCCAGTAGTACCGAAGGGGCCAACGTCCTGACTTTC
.	TRBJ2-7	TRBV4-1	many	CASSQGEFHLSSYEQYF	TGCGCCAGCAGCCAGGGGGAATTTCACTTGAGCTCCTACGAGCAGTACTTC
.	TRBJ2-1	TRBV14	many	CASSKADIHNEQFF	TGTGCCAGCAGCAAGGCTGACATACACAATGAGCAGTTCTTC
.	TRBJ2-7	TRBV5-1	.	CASSFYICSARGLAGSYEQYF	.